One sample yielded the 13 T cell receptor beta chains listed below, sequenced in a study of T-cell reconstitution after alpha-beta-depleted transplantation in children. Unique molecular identifiers were used in preparing the TCRbeta library. TCRdb re-called the PCR reads through MiXCR, storing one row per CDR3 protein. This table holds 40,000 to 60,000 distinct CDR3 sequences, about 10% found once. This material consisted of PBMCs, mostly from graft donor cells, taken 60 days after TCRalphabeta/CD19-depleted stem cell transplant. The origin of the receptors is a male patient aged 2 to 9 who had a stem cell transplant for chronic granulomatous disease, so the T cells may come from the graft donor.

Only a few counts were recorded for this clonotype. V is TRBV6-1 and J is TRBJ2-7; either TRBD1 or TRBD2 may supply D (6 bases each). The length of the CDR3 is 14 residues. CDR1 is MNHNS and CDR2 is SASEGT in the germline V gene. With 5 bases removed from V and 1 base from J, the gap between germline ends came to 12 bases. In nucleotides, the CDR3 is TGTGCCAGCAGTCGGCGGAGGGGGTCCTACGAGCAGTACTTC. Protein product: CASSRRRGSYEQYF.

This clonotype was seen ten or more times. The chain uses TRBV20-1 and TRBJ2-1, with 7 bases aligning to TRBD1. CDR1 DFQATT and CDR2 SNEGSKA come from the germline V gene (reference sequence). The CDR3 has 12 residues. Germline trimming cut 6 bases from V and 10 bases from J; bases unmatched to any gene: 9. This chain's CDR3 is CSANRDRHEQFF. DNA for the CDR3: TGCAGTGCAAACCGGGACAGACACGAGCAGTTCTTC.

In this sample, this clonotype turned up a few times. The V gene is TRBV30, the J gene TRBJ1-5; D ambiguous. The length of the CDR3 is 13 residues. Trimming took off 0 bases at V and 0 bases at J, with 3 bases between the two ends. The germline V gene encodes CDR1 GTSNPN and CDR2 SVGIG (reference sequence). The CDR3 spells CAWSVNSNQPQHF. DNA of the CDR3: TGTGCCTGGAGTGTCAATAGCAATCAGCCCCAGCATTTT. Full variable domain (remainder filled in from reference TRBV30 and TRBJ1-5): SQTIHQWPATLVQPVGSPLSLECTVEGTSNPNLYWYRQAAGRGLQLLFYSVGIGQISSEVPQNLSASRPQDRQFILSSKKLLLSDSGFYLCAWSVNSNQPQHFGDGTRLSIL.

The chain combines TRBV7-2 with TRBJ2-1; D call uncertain. The CDR3 contains 13 residues. Germline V gene data show CDR1 as SGHTA and CDR2 as FQGNSA. Deletions cut 0 bases from V and 9 bases from J, with 9 bases between. This CDR3 is CASSLALGSEQFF. CDR3 bases: TGTGCCAGCAGCTTAGCGCTTGGTAGTGAGCAGTTCTTC.

This clonotype came up once. The chain is built from TRBV5-1 and TRBJ1-2, with TRBD1 matching 7 bases. This CDR3 is built from 12 residues. In germline, CDR1 is SGHRS, CDR2 YFSETQ. V shed 5 bases, J shed 6 bases, and the junction held 4 bases outside the gene matches. The CDR3 sequence: CASSTGDHGYTF. In DNA form, the CDR3 reads TGCGCCAGCAGTACAGGGGACCATGGCTACACCTTC.

This clonotype has a count of ten or more. The V call is TRBV20-1, the J call TRBJ1-5; D is perhaps TRBD1 (6 bases). Germline CDR1 reads DFQATT; CDR2 reads SNEGSKA (reference sequence). This CDR3 contains 15 residues. The V end lost 0 bases, the J end lost 6 bases, and 15 bases lay between the germline ends. The CDR3 here is CSARDQTGFSQPQHF. The CDR3 nucleotides are TGCAGTGCTAGAGATCAAACAGGGTTCAGTCAGCCCCAGCATTTT.

The sample holds many counts of this clonotype. The rearrangement joins TRBV20-1 to TRBJ1-2, with a possible D match to TRBD1 (5 bases). The CDR3 loop spans 16 amino acids. Germline CDR1 is DFQATT and CDR2 is SNEGSKA (reference sequence). Trimming left V 1 base short and J 5 bases short, with 20 bases between. CDR3 in DNA: TGCAGTGCTAGAGTCGCGGGGGAAAGTTTTCGATATGGCTACACCTTC. This codes for CSARVAGESFRYGYTF.

This clonotype was seen at least ten times. This chain links TRBV20-1 with TRBJ2-2; 7 bases agree with TRBD2. The CDR3 extends over 15 amino acids. Germline V gene sequence: CDR1 DFQATT, CDR2 SNEGSKA (reference sequence). V dropped 5 bases and J dropped 4; count of bases not matched to a gene: 10. Written as DNA, the CDR3 is TGCAGTGCTTATAAAGCCGGGACTATCACCGGGGAGCTGTTTTTT. Translation gives CSAYKAGTITGELFF.

In this sample, this clonotype turned up many times. The V and J genes are TRBV3-1 and TRBJ2-7; D might be TRBD1 or TRBD2, each matching 5 bases. V lost 2 bases, J lost 4 bases, and 24 bases lay in between. CDR1 is LGHDT and CDR2 is YNNKEL in the germline V gene (reference sequence). CDR3 length: 18 residues. The CDR3 loop reads CASSQYGLTRGREYEQYF. In DNA form, the CDR3 reads TGTGCCAGCAGCCAATATGGTCTGACGAGAGGCAGGGAGTACGAGCAGTACTTC.

This sequence joins TRBV12-3 or TRBV12-4 and TRBJ2-3; TRBD2 is a possible D gene (6 bases). Trimming removed 7 bases from V and 0 bases from J, with 14 bases in between. This CDR3 is built from 15 residues. CDR3 in amino acids: CASTETGLSTDTQYF. CDR3 coding DNA: TGTGCCAGCACCGAAACGGGACTCAGCACAGATACGCAGTATTTT.

This chain uses TRBV20-1 with TRBJ1-6, with 7 bases aligning to TRBD1. CDR1 is DFQATT, CDR2 SNEGSKA, per germline (reference sequence). This CDR3 is built from 13 residues. V lost 7 bases, J lost 7 bases, and 7 bases stayed unmatched. CDR3 region: CSVRDSENSPLHF. DNA for the CDR3: TGCAGTGTCCGGGACAGTGAAAATTCACCCCTCCACTTT.

The V call is TRBV7-3, the J call TRBJ1-2; TRBD1 matches at 7 bases. The trim removed 0 bases at V and 8 bases at J, leaving 6 bases unmatched. This CDR3 region has 14 residues. Germline V lookup: CDR1 SGHTA, CDR2 FQGTGA. The CDR3 here is CASSLTPDRAGYTF. The CDR3, as DNA: TGTGCCAGCAGCTTAACCCCTGACAGGGCCGGCTACACCTTC.

The V call is TRBV27, the J call TRBJ2-5; 9 bases match TRBD2. Trimming removed 5 bases from V and 1 base from J; junction bases left unmatched: 5. Germline loops: CDR1 MNHEY, CDR2 SMNVEV (reference sequence). CDR3 size: 15 residues. This CDR3 reads CASSPTSGLQETQYF. CDR3 nucleotides: TGTGCCAGCAGTCCAACTAGCGGGCTCCAAGAGACCCAGTACTTC.